The T cell receptor beta chain described here comes from a study of shared clonotypes between healthy human individuals. Notes on the study in general: Some clonotypes were shared by all four sorted-subset donors, while others were not shared. The non-shared ones had lower generation probabilities than the shared ones.

Germline CDR1 and CDR2: SGDLS and YYNGEE. Trimming pared 4 bases from V and 4 bases from J, leaving 17 bases between. This CDR3 comprises 15 residues. Turning to this clone: The antigen remains unidentified.

Assay used: immunoSEQ multiplex PCR; TCRdb lists only in-frame clones, some missing. Of around 2.5 million clones listed, approximately 93% are singletons. This clonotype was obtained from a man aged 18 to 29 in good health. Some clones in this sample may be carry-over from other donors' samples. Sequenced material: naive CD4+ T cells from PBMCs. The subset was: CD45RA+ positively selected. The rearrangement uses TRBV9 and TRBJ1-1; maybe TRBD1 (6 bases). This CDR3 reads CASSQGSRVTTEAFF. The DNA for the CDR3 is TGTGCCAGCAGCCAGGGGAGCAGGGTGACCACTGAAGCTTTCTTT.